The source of this T cell receptor (beta chain) is a study of memory CD4+ T cells and cytomegalovirus serostatus. Single viable CD3+CD4+CD8-CD45RO+ cells were sorted as the memory CD4+ T cells. Positive selection with CD4 microbeads enriched total CD4+ T cells. The CDR3 is 15 amino acids. V dropped 3 bases and J dropped 3; count of bases not matched to a gene: 4. Germline V lookup: CDR1 SGHDT, CDR2 YYEEEE. TCRdb's copy holds only in-frame clones and misses some; the assay was immunoSEQ multiplex PCR. The sample consists of fewer than 35,000 clones, approximately 80% of them appearing once. This clone has just one count.

The clonotype comes from an adult in good health and CMV-seronegative. The sequenced sample consisted of memory CD4+ T cells from blood. The chain combines TRBV5-6 with TRBJ2-5; 11 nucleotides match TRBD2. CDR3 loop: CASSSLAGGKETQYF. CDR3 DNA sequence: TGTGCCAGCAGCTCATTAGCGGGGGGGAAAGAGACCCAGTACTTC.